These 3 T cell receptor beta chains came from one sample sequenced in a study of blood T cell repertoires in COVID-19. The repertoire was sequenced with immunoSEQ multiplex PCR; TCRdb's copy has only in-frame clones and lacks some. The data hold 95,000 to 150,000 clones, with 82% observed a single time. Sample: peripheral blood. The receptors were gathered from a woman in her 70s with acute or convalescent COVID-19.

The chain uses TRBV11-3 and TRBJ2-3; D is possibly TRBD1 (5 bases). The CDR3 has 16 amino acids. V lost 1 base, J lost 1 base, and 12 bases lay in between. The germline V gene encodes CDR1 SGHNT and CDR2 YENEEA. The CDR3 spells CASSLALWGGTDTQYF. The CDR3 DNA follows: TGTGCCAGCAGCTTAGCCTTATGGGGCGGCACAGATACGCAGTATTTT.

The genes are TRBV2 and TRBJ2-7; TRBD1 might be the D (5 bases). CDR3 length equals 14 residues. Deletions cut 2 bases from V and 3 bases from J, with 11 bases between. CDR1 is SNHLY and CDR2 is FYNNEI in the germline V gene. The CDR3 sequence: CASSERRTLYEQYV. The CDR3 DNA is TGTGCCAGCAGTGAACGTCGGACACTCTACGAGCAGTACGTC.

The chain joins TRBV6-5 to TRBJ1-2; 7 bases agree with TRBD1. V was pared by 10 bases and J by 4 bases, with 12 bases of the junction left unmatched. The CDR3 runs 14 residues. Germline V gene data show CDR1 as MNHEY and CDR2 as SVGAGI. The CDR3 region has the DNA TGTGCCACTCATACAGGGGCCGGAGGCTATGGCTACACCTTC. It specifies CATHTGAGGYGYTF.